This T cell receptor (beta chain) was identified during a study of blood T cell repertoires in COVID-19. Study-level information: COVID-19 samples, acute and convalescent, were from the United States, Italy and Spain. T cells, B-cell-depleted T cells, or PBMCs provided the cDNA or gDNA that served as material.

Data came from immunoSEQ multiplex PCR; TCRdb stores just in-frame clones and leaves some out. The table lists 100,000 to 150,000 clones, more than 75% of them singletons. CDR1 is KGHDR, CDR2 SFDVKD, per germline. The CDR3 has 19 amino acids. The trim removed 3 bases at V and 4 bases at J, leaving 9 bases unmatched. This clonotype originated in a man aged 70-80 years with active COVID-19. The specimen was peripheral blood. The V gene is TRBV24-1, the J gene TRBJ2-1; 15 nucleotides match TRBD2. CDR3 amino acids: CATSDRTSGGGSLYNEQFF. CDR3 nucleotide sequence: TGTGCCACCAGTGATCGGACTAGCGGGGGGGGATCCTTATACAATGAGCAGTTCTTC.